The 30 T cell receptor beta chains listed next were all sequenced from one sample in a study of neoadjuvant anti-PD-1 for oral cavity cancer. Assay used: immunoSEQ multiplex PCR; TCRdb lists only in-frame clones, some missing. The sample has around 34,000 clones; 80% to 90% are singletons. The sequencing used PBMCs, collected before nivolumab (anti-PD-1) treatment. These receptors originate from a person between 35 and 79 years old with oral cavity squamous cell carcinoma.

This clone counts as medium-sized. This CDR3 is CASSPNNEQFF. The DNA for the CDR3 is TGTGCCAGCAGCCCTAACAATGAGCAGTTCTTC. The chain links TRBV16 to TRBJ2-1; the D is unclear. Per germline, CDR1 KGHSY and CDR2 FQNENV. Trimming removed 4 bases at V and 5 bases at J, with 3 bases between. The CDR3 has 11 residues.

The rearrangement uses TRBV12-5 and TRBJ2-3, with D perhaps TRBD1 (6 bases). Germline V gene data show CDR1 as LGHNT and CDR2 as FRNRAP. The CDR3 length is 14 residues. V was shortened by 1 base and J by 1 base, with 6 bases between the two germline ends. The CDR3 loop is CASGLGQGTDTQYF. In DNA form, the CDR3 reads TGTGCTAGTGGTTTGGGACAGGGCACAGATACGCAGTATTTT. The variable domain in full, with the rest retrieved from reference TRBV12-5 and TRBJ2-3, is DARVTQTPRHKVTEMGQEVTMRCQPILGHNTVFWYRQTMMQGLELLAYFRNRAPLDDSGMPKDRFSAEMPDATLATLKIQPSEPRDSAVYFCASGLGQGTDTQYFGPGTRLTVL.

V gene TRBV7-9 combines with J gene TRBJ1-4; TRBD1 aligns across 10 bases. Germline trimming cut 5 bases from V and 8 bases from J; bases unmatched to any gene: 5. The CDR3 runs to 14 residues. Looked up from germline, CDR1 is SEHNR and CDR2 is FQNEAQ (reference sequence). The CDR3 loop reads CASSPGQGVEKLFF. CDR3 DNA: TGTGCCAGCAGCCCAGGACAGGGGGTGGAAAAACTGTTTTTT.

The J gene is TRBJ2-2, the V gene TRBV7-2; 10 bases map to TRBD2. CDR1 and CDR2 (germline): SGHTA, FQGNSA. V lost 2 bases to trimming and J lost 5 bases; unmatched junction nucleotides: 5. CDR3 length equals 16 residues. The CDR3 coding sequence is TGTGCCAGCAGCTTAAGCGGGGGGGCGTGGACCGGGGAGCTGTTTTTT. Encoded protein: CASSLSGGAWTGELFF.

The chain is built from TRBV7-2 and TRBJ2-2; no clear D. CDR3 size: 15 residues. Trimming shortened V by 3 bases and J by 3 bases, and 11 bases separated the two germline ends. Germline loops: CDR1 SGHTA, CDR2 FQGNSA. The CDR3 region is CASSFKRADTGELFF. CDR3 bases: TGTGCCAGCAGCTTTAAAAGGGCAGACACCGGGGAGCTGTTTTTT. Combining the CDR3 with reference TRBV7-2 and TRBJ2-2 gives the whole variable domain GAGVSQSPSNKVTEKGKDVELRCDPISGHTALYWYRQSLGQGLEFLIYFQGNSAPDKSGLPSDRFSAERTGGSVSTLTIQRTQQEDSAVYLCASSFKRADTGELFFGEGSRLTVL.

The CDR3 region is CASSWRTGYEQYF. The CDR3 DNA follows: TGTGCCAGCAGTTGGCGGACAGGCTACGAGCAGTACTTC. The V call is TRBV27, the J call TRBJ2-7; 7 positions match TRBD1. Germline CDR1 reads MNHEY; CDR2 reads SMNVEV (reference sequence). This CDR3 has 13 amino acids. V was clipped by 4 bases and J by 3 bases; unmatched bases: 3.

In its sample, this clone was seen once. The CDR3 here is CASSSGGWVTNTEAFF. In DNA form, the CDR3 reads TGTGCCAGCAGTTCCGGAGGTTGGGTAACCAACACTGAAGCTTTCTTT. The chain joins TRBV6-5 to TRBJ1-1; D is unclear. CDR1 is MNHEY and CDR2 is SVGAGI in the germline V gene. This CDR3 region has 16 residues. V gave up 4 bases and J gave up 2 bases, with 17 bases separating them.

The chain uses TRBV7-2 and TRBJ1-2; D not resolved. V was pared by 1 base and J by 8 bases, with 11 bases between. The CDR3 runs 13 residues. Germline CDR1 and CDR2: SGHTA and FQGNSA. The CDR3 loop reads CASSLEVTRGYTF. Here the CDR3 DNA reads TGTGCCAGCAGCTTAGAAGTTACGCGAGGCTACACCTTC. The full variable domain, in which reference TRBV7-2 and TRBJ1-2 provide the parts outside the CDR3, is GAGVSQSPSNKVTEKGKDVELRCDPISGHTALYWYRQSLGQGLEFLIYFQGNSAPDKSGLPSDRFSAERTGGSVSTLTIQRTQQEDSAVYLCASSLEVTRGYTFGSGTRLTVV.

This rearrangement joins TRBV15 to TRBJ2-7; 8 bases map to TRBD2. Germline CDR1 reads LNHNV; CDR2 reads YYDKDF (reference sequence). The CDR3 has 14 amino acids. The V segment lost 6 bases and the J segment 5 bases; nucleotides outside the gene matches: 9. CDR3 in amino acids: CATSPGLDTHEQYF. In DNA form, the CDR3 reads TGTGCCACCAGTCCGGGACTAGATACCCACGAGCAGTACTTC.

The gene calls are TRBV7-2 and TRBJ1-3; a possible D gene is TRBD1 (5 bases). Germline V gene lookup returns CDR1 SGHTA and CDR2 FQGNSA. The V end was cut by 0 bases, the J end by 2 bases, with 5 bases between. The CDR3 contains 14 residues. CDR3 residues: CASSLAGAGNTIYF. The CDR3 DNA follows: TGTGCCAGCAGCTTAGCGGGGGCTGGAAACACCATATATTTT.

The rearrangement links TRBV5-1 to TRBJ2-1, with 10 bases that match TRBD1. Germline-derived CDR1 and CDR2 are SGHRS and YFSETQ. J gave up 6 bases and V 4 bases, and 4 bases lay outside the gene matches. The CDR3 runs 14 residues. The CDR3 here is CASSHGQGGNEQFF. The CDR3 DNA reads TGCGCCAGCAGCCACGGACAGGGGGGCAATGAGCAGTTCTTC.

The rearrangement uses TRBV2 and TRBJ1-2; 8 bases agree with TRBD1. After removal of 6 bases from V and 4 bases from J, the junction contained 7 bases not matched to a gene. Per germline, CDR1 SNHLY and CDR2 FYNNEI. This CDR3 region has 14 residues. CDR3: CASRGGQEFYGYTF. Written as DNA, the CDR3 is TGTGCCAGCAGGGGGGGACAGGAGTTCTATGGCTACACCTTC. Based on the CDR3 plus reference TRBV2 and TRBJ1-2, the full variable domain is EPEVTQTPSHQVTQMGQEVILRCVPISNHLYFYWYRQILGQKVEFLVSFYNNEISEKSEIFDDQFSVERPDGSNFTLKIRSTKLEDSAMYFCASRGGQEFYGYTFGSGTRLTVV.

V usage is TRBV11-2 and J usage is TRBJ2-1; tentatively, D is TRBD1 (5 bases). This CDR3 is 17 amino acids long. The V and J ends lost 4 bases and 0 bases respectively, with 16 bases between them. Germline lookup yields CDR1 SGHAT and CDR2 FQNNGV. Written as DNA, the CDR3 is TGTGCCAGCAGCTCCAGCGTCGACAGCCGCTCCTACAATGAGCAGTTCTTC. Amino acid sequence: CASSSSVDSRSYNEQFF. The whole variable domain, filled in from reference TRBV11-2 and TRBJ2-1, reads EAGVAQSPRYKIIEKRQSVAFWCNPISGHATLYWYQQILGQGPKLLIQFQNNGVVDDSQLPKDRFSAERLKGVDSTLKIQPAKLEDSAVYLCASSSSVDSRSYNEQFFGPGTRLTVL.

V usage is TRBV7-9 and J usage is TRBJ1-3; tentative D call: TRBD1 (5 bases). This CDR3 is built from 15 residues. The germline V gene has CDR1 SEHNR and CDR2 FQNEAQ (reference sequence). The V and J ends lost 2 bases and 6 bases respectively, with 14 bases between them. The CDR3 region has the DNA TGTGCCAGCAGCTTAAGGACGACAGAGCCAAACACCATATATTTT. Amino acid sequence: CASSLRTTEPNTIYF.

This rearrangement joins TRBV7-9 to TRBJ2-5, with 9 bases fitting TRBD2. With 3 bases clipped from V and 4 bases from J, the junction kept 6 bases outside the gene matches. Germline CDR1 and CDR2: SEHNR and FQNEAQ (reference sequence). The CDR3 is 15 residues long. The CDR3 DNA follows: TGTGCCAGCAGCTTGGGCGGGGGGGCAGCAGAGACCCAGTACTTC. Amino acid sequence: CASSLGGGAAETQYF. Using reference TRBV7-9 and TRBJ2-5 for the parts outside the CDR3, the full variable domain is DTGVSQNPRHKITKRGQNVTFRCDPISEHNRLYWYRQTLGQGPEFLTYFQNEAQLEKSRLLSDRFSAERPKGSFSTLEIQRTEQGDSAMYLCASSLGGGAAETQYFGPGTRLLVL.

The rearrangement joins TRBV5-5 to TRBJ2-5; 8 bases line up with TRBD2. This CDR3 is 14 amino acids long. Trimming removed 4 bases from V and 1 base from J; junction bases left unmatched: 3. Germline CDR1 SGHKS, CDR2 YYEKEE (reference sequence). The CDR3 is CASSRGLVQETQYF. In DNA form, the CDR3 reads TGTGCCAGCAGCAGGGGACTAGTCCAAGAGACCCAGTACTTC.

The chain couples TRBV11-3 to TRBJ2-1; weak D call: TRBD1 (5 bases). The CDR3 spans 15 residues. Per the germline V gene, CDR1 is SGHNT and CDR2 is YENEEA. V dropped 5 bases and J dropped 6 bases, with 17 bases sitting between them. The chain's CDR3 is CASSLRQGGFNEQFF. CDR3 in DNA: TGTGCCAGCAGCCTCCGGCAGGGCGGATTCAATGAGCAGTTCTTC. Looking up the rest from reference TRBV11-3 and TRBJ2-1 gives the full variable domain: EAGVVQSPRYKIIEKKQPVAFWCNPISGHNTLYWYLQNLGQGPELLIRYENEEAVDDSQLPKDRFSAERLKGVDSTLKIQPAELGDSAVYLCASSLRQGGFNEQFFGPGTRLTVL.

The chain couples TRBV6-6 to TRBJ1-1; TRBD1 matches at 7 bases. The trim removed 2 bases at V and 6 bases at J, leaving 12 bases unmatched. Germline CDR1 is MNHNY and CDR2 is SVGAGI (reference sequence). This CDR3 region has 16 residues. This CDR3 reads CASSYIPRTGDSEAFF. The CDR3 coding sequence is TGTGCCAGCAGTTACATCCCAAGGACAGGAGACTCTGAAGCTTTCTTT.

The CDR3 sequence: CASSGTAANYGYTF. The CDR3, as DNA: TGTGCCAGTAGTGGGACAGCAGCTAACTATGGCTACACCTTC. The chain carries TRBV19 and TRBJ1-2; 7 positions agree with TRBD1. J lost 0 bases, V lost 5 bases, and 3 bases had no gene match. The CDR3 is made up of 14 amino acids. Germline assignment: CDR1 LNHDA and CDR2 SQIVND (reference sequence).

The V gene is TRBV4-3, the J gene TRBJ2-3, with D perhaps matching TRBD1 (6 bases). The CDR3 length is 15 residues. Germline V lookup: CDR1 LGHNA, CDR2 YSLEER. Deletions cut 1 base from V and 2 bases from J, with 10 bases between. This CDR3 reads CASSQGGGDTDTQYF. CDR3 DNA sequence: TGCGCCAGCAGCCAAGGAGGGGGTGACACAGATACGCAGTATTTT.

V usage is TRBV27 and J usage is TRBJ2-2; D might be TRBD2 (5 bases). CDR1 and CDR2 from the germline V gene are MNHEY and SMNVEV (reference sequence). The CDR3 runs 16 residues. The V end was cut by 8 bases, the J end by 0 bases, with 16 bases between. The CDR3 region has the DNA TGTGCCAGCCGTTATAACGGGGTCGCGAACACCGGGGAGCTGTTTTTT. Residues: CASRYNGVANTGELFF.

The chain combines TRBV19 with TRBJ2-2; TRBD1 matches 10 bases. The V gene end was trimmed by 4 bases and the J gene end by 6 bases; junction bases not matched to a gene: 11. Per germline, CDR1 LNHDA and CDR2 SQIVND (reference sequence). There are 17 residues in the CDR3. CDR3 region: CASSTFLGQGESGELFF. The CDR3 DNA is TGTGCCAGTAGTACCTTCCTAGGACAGGGGGAGTCCGGGGAGCTGTTTTTT.

The chain has TRBV7-9 and TRBJ1-5; a possible D gene is TRBD1 (5 bases). CDR1 SEHNR and CDR2 FQNEAQ come from the germline V gene (reference sequence). The CDR3 has 14 residues. Between the trimmed V and J ends, which lost 4 bases and 2 bases, there was a span of 9 bases. CDR3 residues: CASSYAGGNQPQHF. In nucleotides, the CDR3 is TGTGCCAGCAGCTATGCGGGGGGCAATCAGCCCCAGCATTTT.

For the CDR3, the DNA is TGTGCCAGCAGCCCCGACGAGACAGGGTTTGGCACTGAAGCTTTCTTT. It codes for CASSPDETGFGTEAFF. The chain carries TRBV7-9 and TRBJ1-1, with TRBD1 matching over 7 bases. Looked up from germline, CDR1 is SEHNR and CDR2 is FQNEAQ (reference sequence). V shed 5 bases, J shed 4 bases, and the junction held 13 bases outside the gene matches. The CDR3 covers 16 residues. Supplemented by reference TRBV7-9 and TRBJ1-1, the full variable domain reads DTGVSQNPRHKITKRGQNVTFRCDPISEHNRLYWYRQTLGQGPEFLTYFQNEAQLEKSRLLSDRFSAERPKGSFSTLEIQRTEQGDSAMYLCASSPDETGFGTEAFFGQGTRLTVV.

The V and J genes are TRBV14 and TRBJ1-1; D gene uncertain. CDR1 is SGHDN, CDR2 FVKESK, per germline. The V gene lost 4 bases and the J gene lost 7 bases, with 16 bases spanning the gap. This CDR3 is built from 14 residues. CDR3 sequence: CASSLRPGGGEAFF. CDR3 coding DNA: TGTGCCAGCAGCCTCAGGCCCGGAGGAGGTGAAGCTTTCTTT.

This chain uses TRBV10-3 with TRBJ1-2; no clear D gene. Germline V CDR1 and CDR2: ENHRY, SYGVKD. Trimming removed 8 bases from V and 0 bases from J, with 7 bases in between. CDR3 length equals 12 residues. The CDR3 loop reads CAIFGTNYGYTF. CDR3 DNA sequence: TGTGCCATCTTCGGGACTAACTATGGCTACACCTTC.

V usage is TRBV7-2 and J usage is TRBJ2-1; the match to TRBD2 covers 8 bases. Unmatched junction bases numbered 9, after V lost 5 bases and J lost 0 bases. Germline CDR1 reads SGHTA; CDR2 reads FQGNSA. The CDR3 runs 17 residues. Here the CDR3 reads CASSPGGVGISYNEQFF. The CDR3 nucleotides are TGTGCCAGCAGCCCGGGGGGGGTAGGTATCTCCTACAATGAGCAGTTCTTC.

V is TRBV7-2 and J is TRBJ1-6; D is undetermined. The CDR3 length is 16 residues. Germline V CDR1 and CDR2: SGHTA, FQGNSA. With 0 bases removed from V and 8 bases from J, the gap between germline ends came to 14 bases. In DNA form, the CDR3 reads TGTGCCAGCAGCTTAGCGCCAAGGACCCTTGATTCACCCCTCCACTTT. Amino acids: CASSLAPRTLDSPLHF.

The V and J genes are TRBV7-9 and TRBJ2-3, with D maybe TRBD2 (5 bases). V dropped 4 bases and J dropped 0 bases, with 11 bases sitting between them. CDR1 is SEHNR, CDR2 FQNEAQ, per germline (reference sequence). The CDR3 totals 15 residues. The chain's CDR3 is CASSSPSGSTDTQYF. For the CDR3, the DNA is TGTGCCAGCAGCTCCCCCAGCGGTAGCACAGATACGCAGTATTTT. The entire variable domain, with the rest obtained from reference TRBV7-9 and TRBJ2-3, is as follows: DTGVSQNPRHKITKRGQNVTFRCDPISEHNRLYWYRQTLGQGPEFLTYFQNEAQLEKSRLLSDRFSAERPKGSFSTLEIQRTEQGDSAMYLCASSSPSGSTDTQYFGPGTRLTVL.

This chain links TRBV11-3 with TRBJ2-5; TRBD2 matches at 15 bases. Germline V lookup: CDR1 SGHNT, CDR2 YENEEA. The V gene end was trimmed by 5 bases and the J gene end by 5 bases; junction bases not matched to a gene: 6. The CDR3 sequence is 16 residues long. The CDR3 sequence: CASSKRTSGGGETQYF. The CDR3, as DNA: TGTGCCAGCAGCAAGCGGACTAGCGGGGGGGGTGAGACCCAGTACTTC.